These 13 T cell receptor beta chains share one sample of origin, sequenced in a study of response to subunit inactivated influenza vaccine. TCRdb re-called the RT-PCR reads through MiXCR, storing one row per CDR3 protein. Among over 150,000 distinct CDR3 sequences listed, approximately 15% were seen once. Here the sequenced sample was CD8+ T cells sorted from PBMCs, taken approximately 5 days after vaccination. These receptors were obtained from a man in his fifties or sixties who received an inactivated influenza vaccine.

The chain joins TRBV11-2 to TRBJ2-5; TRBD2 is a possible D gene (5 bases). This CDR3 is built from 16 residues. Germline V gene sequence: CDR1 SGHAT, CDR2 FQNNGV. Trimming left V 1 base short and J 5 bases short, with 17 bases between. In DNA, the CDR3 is TGTGCCAGCAGCTTAGCCTCGCGTGGAGGCGGGGAGACCCAGTACTTC. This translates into CASSLASRGGGETQYF.

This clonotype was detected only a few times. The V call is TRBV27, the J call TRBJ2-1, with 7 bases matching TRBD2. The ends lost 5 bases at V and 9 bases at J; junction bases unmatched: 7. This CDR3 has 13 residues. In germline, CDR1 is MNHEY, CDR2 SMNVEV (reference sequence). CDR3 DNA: TGTGCCAGCAGTCCCGGGGGAGGGAGTGAGCAGTTCTTC. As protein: CASSPGGGSEQFF.

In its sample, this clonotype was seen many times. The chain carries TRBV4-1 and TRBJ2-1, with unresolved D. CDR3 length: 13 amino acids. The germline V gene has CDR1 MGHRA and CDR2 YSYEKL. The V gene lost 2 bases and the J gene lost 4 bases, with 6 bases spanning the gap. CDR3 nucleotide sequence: TGCGCCAGCAGCCAAACTGTTTACAATGAGCAGTTCTTC. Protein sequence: CASSQTVYNEQFF.

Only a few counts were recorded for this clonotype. The CDR3 spells CASRVYYQNTGELFF. The CDR3 DNA is TGTGCCAGCAGAGTATATTACCAAAACACCGGGGAGCTGTTTTTT. The V and J genes are TRBV6-1 and TRBJ2-2; D is unclear. Germline V CDR1 and CDR2: MNHNS, SASEGT. The CDR3 extends over 15 amino acids. V was trimmed by 6 bases and J by 2 bases, leaving 13 bases between them.

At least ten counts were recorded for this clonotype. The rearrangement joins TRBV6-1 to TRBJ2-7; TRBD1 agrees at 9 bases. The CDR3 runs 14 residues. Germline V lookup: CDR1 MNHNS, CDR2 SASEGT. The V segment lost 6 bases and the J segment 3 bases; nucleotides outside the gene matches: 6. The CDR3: CASRDDRGVYEQYF. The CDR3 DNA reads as TGTGCCAGCAGAGACGACAGGGGGGTCTACGAGCAGTACTTC.

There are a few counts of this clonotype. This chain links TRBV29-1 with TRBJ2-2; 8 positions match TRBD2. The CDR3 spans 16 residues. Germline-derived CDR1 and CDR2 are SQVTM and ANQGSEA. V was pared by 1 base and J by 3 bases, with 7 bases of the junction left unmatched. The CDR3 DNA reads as TGCAGCGTTGAAGCCGGGCGGGAGGTCGACACCGGGGAGCTGTTTTTT. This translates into CSVEAGREVDTGELFF.

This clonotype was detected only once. The CDR3 bases are TGTGCCAGCAGCTTAATTCGGGGCGCCTACAATGAGCAGTTCTTC. Its protein product is CASSLIRGAYNEQFF. The chain has TRBV7-3 and TRBJ2-1, with D tentatively TRBD1 or TRBD2 (5 bases each). In germline, CDR1 is SGHTA, CDR2 FQGTGA. The length of the CDR3 is 15 residues. Trimming removed 1 base from V and 2 bases from J, with 9 bases in between. Full variable domain (remainder filled in from reference TRBV7-3 and TRBJ2-1): GAGVSQTPSNKVTEKGKYVELRCDPISGHTALYWYRQSLGQGPEFLIYFQGTGAADDSGLPNDRFFAVRPEGSVSTLKIQRTERGDSAVYLCASSLIRGAYNEQFFGPGTRLTVL.

The CDR3 loop reads CASSSVAGGPFGEQFF. CDR3 bases: TGTGCCAGCAGCTCGGTAGCGGGAGGGCCCTTCGGTGAGCAGTTCTTC. The chain couples TRBV7-9 to TRBJ2-1, with TRBD2 matching over 11 bases. CDR3 length: 16 residues. The J segment lost 9 bases and the V segment lost 4 bases, leaving 11 bases of the junction unmatched. Germline V gene lookup returns CDR1 SEHNR and CDR2 FQNEAQ (reference sequence). The whole variable domain, filled in from reference TRBV7-9 and TRBJ2-1, reads DTGVSQNPRHKITKRGQNVTFRCDPISEHNRLYWYRQTLGQGPEFLTYFQNEAQLEKSRLLSDRFSAERPKGSFSTLEIQRTEQGDSAMYLCASSSVAGGPFGEQFFGPGTRLTVL.

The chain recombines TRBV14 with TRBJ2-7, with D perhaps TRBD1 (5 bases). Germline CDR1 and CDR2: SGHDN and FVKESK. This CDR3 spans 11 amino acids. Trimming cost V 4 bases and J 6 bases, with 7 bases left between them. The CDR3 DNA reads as TGTGCCAGCAGCCGGGGCGTCGAGCAGTACTTC. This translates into CASSRGVEQYF. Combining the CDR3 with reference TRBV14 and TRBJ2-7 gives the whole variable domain EAGVTQFPSHSVIEKGQTVTLRCDPISGHDNLYWYRRVMGKEIKFLLHFVKESKQDESGMPNNRFLAERTGGTYSTLKVQPAELEDSGVYFCASSRGVEQYFGPGTRLTVT.

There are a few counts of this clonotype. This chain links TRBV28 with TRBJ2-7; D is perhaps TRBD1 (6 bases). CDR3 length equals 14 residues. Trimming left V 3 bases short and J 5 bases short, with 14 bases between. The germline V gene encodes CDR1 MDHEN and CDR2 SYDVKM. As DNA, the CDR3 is TGTGCCAGCAGTTTCCGACAGGAGCGTGACGAGCAGTACTTC. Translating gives CASSFRQERDEQYF.

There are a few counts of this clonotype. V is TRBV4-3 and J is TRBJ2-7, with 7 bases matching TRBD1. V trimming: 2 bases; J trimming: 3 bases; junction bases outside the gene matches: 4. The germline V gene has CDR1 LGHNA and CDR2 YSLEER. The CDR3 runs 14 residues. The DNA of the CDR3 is TGCGCCAGCAGCCAATGGACAGGTTACTACGAGCAGTACTTC. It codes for CASSQWTGYYEQYF.

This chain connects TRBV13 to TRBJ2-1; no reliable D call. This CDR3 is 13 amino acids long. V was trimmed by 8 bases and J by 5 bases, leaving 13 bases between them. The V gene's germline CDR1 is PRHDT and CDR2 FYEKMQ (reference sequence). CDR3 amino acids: CASSETNNNEQFF. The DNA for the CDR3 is TGTGCCAGCTCAGAAACCAATAACAATGAGCAGTTCTTC.

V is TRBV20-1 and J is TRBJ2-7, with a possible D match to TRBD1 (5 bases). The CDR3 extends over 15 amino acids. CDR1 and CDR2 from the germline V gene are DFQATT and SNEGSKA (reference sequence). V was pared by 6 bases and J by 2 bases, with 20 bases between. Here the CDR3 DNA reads TGCAGTGCCCCTATCCAAAGGGGCAGGACCTACGAGCAGTACTTC. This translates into CSAPIQRGRTYEQYF.